The clone carrying this TCR beta chain appeared a few times. Antigen unknown. The data originate from a study of cytomegalovirus exposure and HLA in healthy donors. Findings and limits, study-wide: Later analysis identified a missense DCLRE1C variant that was linked to TCR beta V- and J-gene trimming. Reports state that TCR beta sequences accurately predicted most subjects' HLA-A and HLA-B alleles.

The PCR made use of 60 Vbeta and 13 Jbeta primers. TCRdb's table, derived via immunoSEQ multiplex PCR, lists solely in-frame clones and lacks some. The table includes fewer than 200,000 clones, around 80% detected once. Germline CDR1 GTSNPN, CDR2 SVGIG (reference sequence). V was pared by 4 bases and J by 8 bases, with 14 bases between. CDR3 size: 12 residues. The rearrangement uses TRBV30 and TRBJ1-2; D is ambiguous. This clonotype originated in a man aged 18 to 30 in good health and CMV-seropositive. The sequencing sample was made of PBMCs. The CDR3 region has the DNA TGTGCCTGGAACCACCTCGGAGGCGGCTACACCTTC. Protein sequence: CAWNHLGGGYTF.